Presented here are 23 T cell receptor beta chains from one specimen sequenced in a study of technical replicates of blood from a few donors. Profiled with immunoSEQ multiplex PCR; TCRdb holds only in-frame clones, not every one. The table records 72,000 or so clones, around 96% of them present only once. Input material: T cells isolated from PBMCs. Receptors originate from a human donor in good health.

This clone turned up a few times. J is TRBJ2-2 and V is TRBV14, with 9 bases matching TRBD2. With 1 base clipped from V and 5 bases from J, the junction kept 8 bases outside the gene matches. Germline V gene sequence: CDR1 SGHDN, CDR2 FVKESK. CDR3 length: 17 amino acids. CDR3 region: CASSQVRLAGLTGELFF. The CDR3, as DNA: TGTGCCAGCAGCCAAGTCAGGCTAGCGGGACTAACCGGGGAGCTGTTTTTT.

V usage is TRBV6-1 and J usage is TRBJ1-5; a weak D match, TRBD1 (5 bases). This CDR3 region has 14 residues. Per germline, CDR1 MNHNS and CDR2 SASEGT. With 5 bases removed from V and 5 bases from J, the gap between germline ends came to 13 bases. This chain's CDR3 is CASSIQVWDQPQHF. The CDR3 DNA sequence: TGTGCCAGCAGTATACAGGTCTGGGATCAGCCCCAGCATTTT.

The genes are TRBV4-1 and TRBJ2-7; 9 bases match TRBD2. The germline V gene has CDR1 MGHRA and CDR2 YSYEKL. The CDR3 has 16 residues. Trimming removed 0 bases from V and 4 bases from J; junction bases left unmatched: 7. The DNA for the CDR3 is TGCGCCAGCAGCCAAGATTCAGATAGCGGGAGATACGAGCAGTACTTC. It translates to CASSQDSDSGRYEQYF.

The table lists this clone with a count of one. The chain carries TRBV5-6 and TRBJ1-1, with D tentatively TRBD1 (6 bases). The CDR3 runs 14 residues. The germline V gene encodes CDR1 SGHDT and CDR2 YYEEEE. V gave up 5 bases and J gave up 5 bases, with 16 bases separating them. CDR3 protein: CASSYQGPRTEAFF. Written as DNA, the CDR3 is TGTGCCAGCAGTTATCAGGGGCCTAGGACTGAAGCTTTCTTT. Filled out from reference TRBV5-6 and TRBJ1-1, the complete variable domain reads DAGVTQSPTHLIKTRGQQVTLRCSPKSGHDTVSWYQQALGQGPQFIFQYYEEEERQRGNFPDRFSGHQFPNYSSELNVNALLLGDSALYLCASSYQGPRTEAFFGQGTRLTVV.

V usage is TRBV9 and J usage is TRBJ1-1, with D perhaps TRBD1 (5 bases). This CDR3 has 14 amino acids. V was trimmed by 0 bases and J by 1 base, leaving 7 bases between them. Germline lookup yields CDR1 SGDLS and CDR2 YYNGEE. CDR3 region: CASSVGRGNTEAFF. CDR3 bases: TGTGCCAGCAGCGTAGGTAGGGGGAACACTGAAGCTTTCTTT. Supplemented by reference TRBV9 and TRBJ1-1, the full variable domain reads DSGVTQTPKHLITATGQRVTLRCSPRSGDLSVYWYQQSLDQGLQFLIQYYNGEERAKGNILERFSAQQFPDLHSELNLSSLELGDSALYFCASSVGRGNTEAFFGQGTRLTVV.

The CDR3 reads CAWSVRWSGELFF. The CDR3, as DNA: TGTGCCTGGAGTGTAAGGTGGAGCGGGGAGCTGTTTTTT. The rearrangement uses TRBV30 and TRBJ2-2; D is undetermined. The CDR3 length is 13 residues. CDR1 is GTSNPN, CDR2 SVGIG, per germline (reference sequence). V shed 0 bases and J shed 7 bases, with 9 bases lying between them.

The chain carries TRBV5-5 and TRBJ1-5, with unresolved D. Trimming cost V 5 bases and J 3 bases, with 9 bases left between them. This CDR3 comprises 13 residues. Germline assignment: CDR1 SGHKS and CDR2 YYEKEE (reference sequence). The CDR3 region is CASRSAYNQPQHF. CDR3 in DNA: TGTGCCAGCAGGTCAGCGTACAATCAGCCCCAGCATTTT.

The chain joins TRBV30 to TRBJ1-2; no clear D. V gave up 3 bases and J gave up 7 bases, with 15 bases separating them. The CDR3 extends over 13 amino acids. Looked up from germline, CDR1 is GTSNPN and CDR2 is SVGIG (reference sequence). The CDR3 DNA is TGTGCCTGGAGCTCAGGTTTGGGGAGTGGCTACACCTTC. Residues: CAWSSGLGSGYTF.

This clone has only one observation. The chain couples TRBV5-1 to TRBJ2-1; a weak D match, TRBD1 (5 bases). With 0 bases removed from V and 0 bases from J, the gap between germline ends came to 10 bases. The CDR3 contains 16 residues. CDR1 SGHRS and CDR2 YFSETQ come from the germline V gene. This CDR3 reads CASSLEGMSSYNEQFF. In DNA form, the CDR3 reads TGCGCCAGCAGCTTGGAGGGGATGAGCTCCTACAATGAGCAGTTCTTC.

This clone showed up just once. The chain links TRBV10-1 to TRBJ2-1; D gene uncertain. Germline values: CDR1 WNHNN, CDR2 SYGVQD (reference sequence). The CDR3 is 14 amino acids. Trimming took 0 bases from V and 6 from J, leaving 9 bases between them. DNA of the CDR3: TGCGCCAGCAGTGAGTCCCTACCCCCCAATGAGCAGTTCTTC. Translating it yields CASSESLPPNEQFF.

The chain has TRBV27 and TRBJ1-3; no reliable D call. V was pared by 8 bases and J by 4 bases, with 12 bases between. The germline V gene has CDR1 MNHEY and CDR2 SMNVEV (reference sequence). CDR3 length: 13 amino acids. DNA for the CDR3: TGTGCCAGCGGCAGGTCGAAAGGAAACACCATATATTTT. This gives the protein CASGRSKGNTIYF.

J is TRBJ2-7 and V is TRBV27, with a weak D call TRBD2 (6 bases). The CDR3 is made up of 14 amino acids. V lost 3 bases to trimming and J lost 2 bases, with 11 bases between them. Germline V gene lookup returns CDR1 MNHEY and CDR2 SMNVEV (reference sequence). As DNA, the CDR3 is TGTGCCAGCAGTTTCTCTAGGAGGGCCTACGAGCAGTACTTC. This gives the protein CASSFSRRAYEQYF.

J is TRBJ1-1 and V is TRBV7-2; 12 bases are shared with TRBD1. J was trimmed by 1 base and V by 4 bases; bases with no gene match: 1. This CDR3 contains 15 residues. In germline, CDR1 is SGHTA, CDR2 FQGNSA. The CDR3 DNA reads as TGTGCCAGCAGCTCGGGACAGGGGGCGAACACTGAAGCTTTCTTT. This translates into CASSSGQGANTEAFF. Based on the CDR3 plus reference TRBV7-2 and TRBJ1-1, the full variable domain is GAGVSQSPSNKVTEKGKDVELRCDPISGHTALYWYRQSLGQGLEFLIYFQGNSAPDKSGLPSDRFSAERTGGSVSTLTIQRTQQEDSAVYLCASSSGQGANTEAFFGQGTRLTVV.

CDR3 amino acids: CASSESGTGIYNEQFF. CDR3 in DNA: TGTGCCAGCAGTGAATCGGGGACAGGGATATACAATGAGCAGTTCTTC. J is TRBJ2-1 and V is TRBV25-1; the match to TRBD1 covers 9 bases. CDR1 and CDR2 (germline): MGHDK, SYGVNS. There are 16 residues in the CDR3. J gave up 4 bases and V 1 base, and 5 bases lay outside the gene matches. Complete variable domain (other parts from reference TRBV25-1 and TRBJ2-1): EADIYQTPRYLVIGTGKKITLECSQTMGHDKMYWYQQDPGMELHLIHYSYGVNSTEKGDLSSESTVSRIRTEHFPLTLESARPSHTSQYLCASSESGTGIYNEQFFGPGTRLTVL.

This chain connects TRBV27 to TRBJ1-4; 9 nucleotides match TRBD1. J lost 7 bases, V lost 3 bases, and 3 bases had no gene match. Germline assignment: CDR1 MNHEY and CDR2 SMNVEV (reference sequence). The CDR3 length is 14 residues. CDR3 amino acids: CASSFGTGSEKLFF. The CDR3 nucleotides are TGTGCCAGCAGTTTCGGGACAGGGAGTGAAAAACTGTTTTTT. The full variable domain, completed using reference TRBV27 and TRBJ1-4, is EAQVTQNPRYLITVTGKKLTVTCSQNMNHEYMSWYRQDPGLGLRQIYYSMNVEVTDKGDVPEGYKVSRKEKRNFPLILESPSPNQTSLYFCASSFGTGSEKLFFGSGTQLSVL.

This chain uses TRBV11-3 with TRBJ2-3; maybe TRBD1 (5 bases). The CDR3 sequence is 14 residues long. CDR1 is SGHNT and CDR2 is YENEEA in the germline V gene. Trimming pared 4 bases from V and 6 bases from J, leaving 14 bases between. This chain's CDR3 is CASSWEGVLDTQYF. In DNA, the CDR3 is TGTGCCAGCAGCTGGGAAGGGGTATTGGATACGCAGTATTTT.

This rearrangement joins TRBV11-2 to TRBJ1-2; unclear D gene. V shed 1 base and J shed 6 bases, with 3 bases lying between them. CDR1 and CDR2 from the germline V gene are SGHAT and FQNNGV. This CDR3 is 11 amino acids long. This chain's CDR3 is CASSLGDGYTF. The CDR3 DNA is TGTGCCAGCAGCTTAGGAGATGGCTACACCTTC.

The chain's CDR3 is CASSPTVDRHQETQYF. In nucleotides, the CDR3 is TGTGCCAGCAGCCCAACCGTGGACAGACACCAAGAGACCCAGTACTTC. This chain links TRBV5-8 with TRBJ2-5; tentatively, D is TRBD1 (6 bases). The CDR3 has 16 residues. Germline CDR1 and CDR2: SGHTS and YDEGEE. V was cut by 4 bases and J by 0 bases, with 16 bases left in between.

This chain links TRBV27 with TRBJ1-2; D possibly corresponds to TRBD1 (5 bases). The CDR3 has 14 amino acids. V was pared by 6 bases and J by 8 bases, with 19 bases between. CDR1 MNHEY and CDR2 SMNVEV come from the germline V gene (reference sequence). This CDR3 reads CASRRRDGAGGYTF. Written as DNA, the CDR3 is TGTGCCAGCAGGAGGCGGGACGGAGCTGGGGGCTACACCTTC.

The chain employs TRBV6-5 and TRBJ1-1; no definite D call. Germline V lookup: CDR1 MNHEY, CDR2 SVGAGI. Trimming stripped 6 bases from V and 1 base from J, with 12 bases between. CDR3 length: 14 residues. As DNA, the CDR3 is TGTGCCAGCAGGGGCACTGTCCCGAACACTGAAGCTTTCTTT. It yields the protein CASRGTVPNTEAFF.

V gene TRBV5-1 combines with J gene TRBJ1-1; weak D call: TRBD1 (6 bases). This CDR3 has 12 residues. The V gene's germline CDR1 is SGHRS and CDR2 YFSETQ. V was shortened by 4 bases and J by 5 bases, with 9 bases between the two germline ends. DNA for the CDR3: TGCGCCAGCAGCCAGGGGTGGACTGAAGCTTTCTTT. It codes for CASSQGWTEAFF.

This clone was found once. The rearrangement links TRBV2 to TRBJ1-5; 8 bases fit TRBD1. This CDR3 comprises 17 residues. The V and J ends lost 0 bases and 1 base, in that order; junction bases with no gene match: 5. Germline V gene lookup returns CDR1 SNHLY and CDR2 FYNNEI. CDR3 protein: CASSEAQTGVSNQPQHF. The CDR3 DNA reads TGTGCCAGCAGTGAAGCGCAGACAGGGGTAAGCAATCAGCCCCAGCATTTT.

In this sample, this clone turned up once. V gene TRBV28 combines with J gene TRBJ2-7, with a tentative D call TRBD2 (5 bases). CDR3 length: 13 residues. CDR1 and CDR2 from the germline V gene are MDHEN and SYDVKM. With 7 bases removed from V and 2 bases from J, the gap between germline ends came to 12 bases. CDR3 protein: CASKRKLTYEQYF. The DNA of the CDR3 is TGTGCCAGCAAGCGGAAATTAACCTACGAGCAGTACTTC.